This is a list of T cell receptor beta chains from one sample in a study of T cell responses to AZD1222 COVID-19 vaccine. Repertoires were generated with immunoSEQ multiplex PCR, while TCRdb's copy carries only in-frame clones and drops some. In the table there are roughly 140,000 clones, about 91% of which are singletons. This specimen was peripheral blood, taken on day 0 of AZD1222 vaccination. The source is an adult in good health. Both conserved end residues are part of each CDR3. A D gene is named only where the DNA matches it firmly. Clone sizes are given selectively: once, few, many, or a class where the clone is expanded.

.	.	TRBV2	TRBJ1-5	CASSTQGWQPQHF	TGTGCCAGCAGCACTCAGGGATGGCAGCCCCAGCATTTT
.	.	TRBV7-9	TRBJ1-2	CASSSSSVYGYTF	TGTGCCAGCAGCTCTTCCTCAGTGTACGGCTACACCTTC
few	.	TRBV19	TRBJ1-1	CASRDRNTEAFF	TGTGCCAGTAGAGACAGAAACACTGAAGCTTTCTTT
.	.	TRBV28	TRBJ1-1	CASSLLSTEAFF	TGTGCCAGCAGTTTATTGAGCACTGAAGCTTTCTTT
.	.	TRBV9	TRBJ2-5	CASSRQETQYF	TGTGCCAGCAGTCGACAAGAGACCCAGTACTTC
.	.	TRBV9	TRBJ1-5	CASSVDGGHQPQHF	TGTGCCAGCAGCGTGGACGGCGGTCATCAGCCCCAGCATTTT
once	.	TRBV24-1	TRBJ2-3	CATSEPSTDTQYF	TGTGCCACCAGTGAGCCGAGCACAGATACGCAGTATTTT
.	.	TRBV6-5	TRBJ1-2	CASSYSFSEGGYGYTF	TGTGCCAGCAGTTACTCCTTCAGCGAAGGAGGGTATGGCTACACCTTC
.	TRBD2	TRBV7-2	TRBJ2-3	CASSLVVSGGHRSTDTQYF	TGTGCCAGCAGCTTAGTGGTTAGCGGGGGGCACCGTAGCACAGATACGCAGTATTTT
.	TRBD1	TRBV6-5	TRBJ1-4	CASTRQGGQEKLFF	TGTGCCAGCACCAGACAGGGGGGACAAGAAAAACTGTTTTTT
few	TRBD1	TRBV30	TRBJ1-2	CAWSRGTDHGYTF	TGTGCCTGGAGTCGCGGGACAGATCATGGCTACACCTTC
.	.	TRBV5-1	TRBJ1-1	CASRTTVNTEAFF	TGCGCCAGCAGAACAACCGTCAACACTGAAGCTTTCTTT
.	TRBD1	TRBV28	TRBJ2-7	CASSSPGQSNYEQYF	TGTGCCAGCAGTTCCCCGGGACAGAGTAACTACGAGCAGTACTTC
.	.	TRBV2	TRBJ1-4	CASRVRFGSEKLFF	TGTGCCAGCAGGGTCCGATTTGGATCTGAAAAACTGTTTTTT
once	TRBD2	TRBV24-1	TRBJ2-3	CATSALSGGPRDTQYF	TGTGCCACCAGTGCCCTGAGCGGGGGGCCGAGAGATACGCAGTATTTT
.	TRBD2	TRBV7-9	TRBJ2-7	CASSRSGGIYEQYF	TGTGCCAGCAGCCGCAGCGGGGGTATCTACGAGCAGTACTTC
.	.	TRBV28	TRBJ2-7	CASSRFISAADHEQYF	TGTGCCAGCAGTCGCTTTATTAGTGCGGCGGATCACGAGCAGTACTTC
.	.	TRBV5-4	TRBJ2-7	CASRPQGNPSYEQYF	TGTGCCAGCAGACCGCAGGGGAATCCCTCCTACGAGCAGTACTTC
.	.	TRBV27	TRBJ1-2	CASSTSVYYGYTF	TGTGCCAGCAGTACCTCCGTATACTATGGCTACACCTTC
.	.	TRBV7-6	TRBJ2-1	CASSPRASSYNEQFF	TGTGCCAGCAGCCCCCGTGCCAGCTCCTACAATGAGCAGTTCTTC
.	TRBD2	TRBV29-1	TRBJ2-7	CSVLAEPSYEQYF	TGCAGCGTTCTAGCGGAACCCTCCTACGAGCAGTACTTC
.	.	TRBV7-8	TRBJ2-5	CASSFQETQYF	TGTGCCAGCAGCTTCCAAGAGACCCAGTACTTC
once	.	TRBV2	TRBJ1-1	CASMREGGMNTEAFF	TGTGCCAGCATGCGGGAGGGGGGAATGAACACTGAAGCTTTCTTT
.	.	TRBV7-5	TRBJ2-1	CARSPRGRLSPFSNEQFF	TGTGCCAGAAGCCCCCGAGGCAGGCTCTCACCATTTTCCAATGAGCAGTTCTTC
few	.	TRBV7-2	TRBJ1-6	CASSLATRGVYNSPLHF	TGTGCCAGCAGCTTAGCGACCAGGGGCGTTTATAATTCACCCCTCCACTTT
.	TRBD1	TRBV7-2	TRBJ1-2	CASSLGQNFYGYTF	TGTGCCAGCAGCTTGGGACAGAATTTCTATGGCTACACCTTC
once	.	TRBV18	TRBJ1-3	CATRGTEGNTIYF	TGTGCCACCCGGGGGACGGAAGGAAACACCATATATTTT
.	.	TRBV18	TRBJ1-4	CASSPQTNEKLFF	TGTGCCAGCTCACCCCAAACTAATGAAAAACTGTTTTTT
.	.	TRBV30	TRBJ1-5	CAWSLGGNQPQHF	TGTGCCTGGAGTCTGGGGGGGAATCAGCCCCAGCATTTT
.	.	TRBV6-4	TRBJ2-2	CASSRDGTGELFF	TGTGCCAGCAGCCGGGACGGCACCGGGGAGCTGTTTTTT
.	.	TRBV5-6	TRBJ2-1	CASSPTTTNEQFF	TGTGCCAGCAGCCCGACTACAACTAATGAGCAGTTCTTC
.	.	TRBV7-2	TRBJ1-4	CASSSSGAGAGEKLFF	TGTGCCAGCAGCTCAAGCGGCGCGGGGGCTGGTGAAAAACTGTTTTTT
.	.	TRBV7-2	TRBJ2-5	CASSPQGVGSRETQYF	TGTGCCAGCAGCCCCCAGGGAGTAGGCTCTCGAGAGACCCAGTACTTC
.	.	TRBV3-1/TRBV3-2	TRBJ1-2	CASSQPGPYTF	TGTGCCAGCAGCCAACCGGGGCCCTACACCTTC
.	.	TRBV5-6	TRBJ2-7	CASSLARLEEYF	TGTGCCAGCAGCTTGGCCAGACTAGAGGAGTACTTC
.	.	TRBV7-3	TRBJ2-5	CASSLSFLGGGETQYF	TGTGCCAGCAGCTTAAGCTTCCTGGGGGGTGGTGAGACCCAGTACTTC
.	.	TRBV5-1	TRBJ1-1	CASTPGQNLNTEAFF	TGCGCCAGCACCCCCGGACAGAACTTGAACACTGAAGCTTTCTTT
.	.	TRBV7-2	TRBJ1-3	CASSLATGSGNTIYF	TGTGCCAGCAGCTTAGCCACAGGGTCTGGAAACACCATATATTTT
.	.	TRBV4-2	TRBJ1-1	CASSQDGTDNTEAFF	TGTGCCAGCAGCCAAGATGGCACCGACAACACTGAAGCTTTCTTT
.	.	TRBV5-6	TRBJ2-5	CASRQWGRQETQYF	TGTGCCAGCAGGCAATGGGGGAGGCAAGAGACCCAGTACTTC
.	.	TRBV5-1	TRBJ1-2	CASSLYFQGPDGYTF	TGCGCCAGCAGCCTCTACTTCCAGGGGCCCGATGGCTACACCTTC
.	TRBD2	TRBV3-1/TRBV3-2	TRBJ2-2	CASSQASQRGAQLFF	TGTGCCAGCAGCCAAGCATCCCAGCGGGGTGCCCAGCTGTTTTTT
.	.	TRBV6-6	TRBJ2-1	CASSYPGDNEQFF	TGTGCCAGCAGTTACCCGGGGGACAATGAGCAGTTCTTC
.	.	TRBV30	TRBJ1-1	CAWSVLGALNTEAFF	TGTGCCTGGAGTGTATTAGGCGCTTTGAACACTGAAGCTTTCTTT
once	.	TRBV5-1	TRBJ1-1	CASRGIGTTEAFF	TGCGCCAGCAGAGGGATAGGAACCACTGAAGCTTTCTTT
.	.	TRBV19	TRBJ1-1	CASNTGLGRGNTEAFF	TGTGCCAGTAACACCGGGCTGGGCAGGGGGAACACTGAAGCTTTCTTT
.	.	TRBV5-4	TRBJ2-5	CASSPGWAQETQYF	TGTGCCAGCAGCCCGGGGTGGGCACAAGAGACCCAGTACTTC
.	TRBD1	TRBV14	TRBJ2-7	CASSRGQGTYEQYF	TGTGCCAGCAGCCGGGGACAGGGGACCTACGAGCAGTACTTC
.	.	TRBV12-5	TRBJ2-1	CASGYEGLDNEQFF	TGTGCTAGTGGTTACGAGGGACTGGACAATGAGCAGTTCTTC
.	.	TRBV3-1/TRBV3-2	TRBJ1-5	CASSQGGVQPQHF	TGTGCCAGCAGCCAAGGAGGGGTTCAGCCCCAGCATTTT
.	.	TRBV9	TRBJ1-5	CASSVEGSGQPQHF	TGTGCCAGCAGCGTAGAGGGATCGGGACAGCCCCAGCATTTT
.	TRBD1	TRBV5-6	TRBJ1-1	CASSPDRGRTEAFF	TGTGCCAGCAGCCCTGACAGGGGGCGAACTGAAGCTTTCTTT
few	TRBD1	TRBV5-4	TRBJ1-1	CASSAPADRAAVGAFF	TGTGCCAGCAGCGCGCCGGCAGACAGGGCCGCGGTGGGAGCTTTCTTT
.	.	TRBV7-2	TRBJ2-5	CASTQGRMLRETQYF	TGTGCCAGCACTCAGGGTCGGATGCTTCGGGAGACCCAGTACTTC
.	.	TRBV5-1	TRBJ1-3	CASSLRVGAAGNTIYF	TGCGCCAGCAGCTTGCGGGTTGGGGCCGCTGGAAACACCATATATTTT
.	TRBD1	TRBV19	TRBJ1-5	CASSRGQVNQPQHF	TGTGCCAGTAGTAGGGGACAGGTCAATCAGCCCCAGCATTTT
once	.	TRBV7-3	TRBJ2-5	CASSQGWDGDHQETQYF	TGTGCCAGCAGCCAAGGGTGGGACGGGGACCACCAAGAGACCCAGTACTTC